The rows below give T cell receptor beta chains drawn from one sample of a study of blood T cell repertoires in COVID-19. Some clones are missing from TCRdb's copy, which holds only in-frame ones; the method was immunoSEQ multiplex PCR. The table includes roughly 68,000 clones, around 90% detected once. The specimen sequenced was peripheral blood. The receptors were sampled from a human donor in a cohort sampled during active COVID-19. CDR3s include the opening cysteine and the closing phenylalanine or tryptophan. The D gene is left open where the match is weak. Size tells how often a clone was seen (once, few, many) or the class of an expanded clone, and some rows leave it out.

d_call | j_call | clone_size | v_call | cdr3_nt | cdr3_aa
- | TRBJ2-1 | - | TRBV7-2 | TGTGCCAGCAGCTTAGAGAGCATCTCCTACAATGAGCAGTTCTTC | CASSLESISYNEQFF
- | TRBJ2-2 | - | TRBV29-1 | TGCAGCTCGATCACTAGGAACACCGGGGAGCTGTTTTTT | CSSITRNTGELFF
TRBD1 | TRBJ1-3 | - | TRBV5-1 | TGCGCCAGCAGCTTGGGGGACAGCACTGGAAACACCATATATTTT | CASSLGDSTGNTIYF
TRBD2 | TRBJ2-1 | - | TRBV18 | TGTGCCAGCTCACTACAACTAGCGGGGCTTTACAATGAGCAGTTCTTC | CASSLQLAGLYNEQFF
TRBD2 | TRBJ2-7 | - | TRBV28 | TGTGCCAGCAGGGGCGTAGTAGCGGGTGCCTACGAGCAGTACTTC | CASRGVVAGAYEQYF
- | TRBJ1-1 | - | TRBV19 | TGTGCCAGTAGCCCGGACACCTCTGTTGAAGCTTTCTTT | CASSPDTSVEAFF
TRBD1 | TRBJ1-5 | - | TRBV27 | TGTGCCAGCCGTTTACAGGGGAGCAATCAGCCCCAGCATTTT | CASRLQGSNQPQHF
TRBD1 | TRBJ1-2 | - | TRBV30 | TGTGCCTGGAGTGCCAAGGACAGGGGCTCCGGGAGGGGCTACACCTTC | CAWSAKDRGSGRGYTF
- | TRBJ2-7 | - | TRBV11-2 | TGTGCCAGCAGCTTAGGAATTACGGGATTCGGTCGACGCTACGAGCAGTACTTC | CASSLGITGFGRRYEQYF
TRBD1 | TRBJ2-3 | - | TRBV11-3 | TGTGCCAGCGCCCCTTCGGGGCCAGGGGGTACGCAGTATTTT | CASAPSGPGGTQYF
TRBD2 | TRBJ2-6 | - | TRBV7-3 | TGTGCCAGCAGCTTAATGTCCCCCCTAGCGGGGGGTGGGGCCAACGTCCTGACTTTC | CASSLMSPLAGGGANVLTF
TRBD1 | TRBJ1-2 | few | TRBV2 | TGTGCCAGCAGTGACACGGACAGGGGGTATGGCTACACCTTC | CASSDTDRGYGYTF